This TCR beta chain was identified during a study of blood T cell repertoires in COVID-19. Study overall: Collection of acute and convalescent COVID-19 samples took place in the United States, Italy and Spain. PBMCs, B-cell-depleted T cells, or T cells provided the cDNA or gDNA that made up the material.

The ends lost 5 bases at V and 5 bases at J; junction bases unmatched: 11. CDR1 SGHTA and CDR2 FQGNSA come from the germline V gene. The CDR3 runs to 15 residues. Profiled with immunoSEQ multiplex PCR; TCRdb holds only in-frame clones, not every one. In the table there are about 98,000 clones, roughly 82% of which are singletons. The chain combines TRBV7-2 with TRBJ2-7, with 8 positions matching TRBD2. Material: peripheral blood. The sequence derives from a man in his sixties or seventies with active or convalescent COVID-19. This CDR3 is CASSPRDGTRHEQYF. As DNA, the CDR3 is TGTGCCAGCAGCCCCCGCGATGGGACTAGACACGAGCAGTACTTC.